These 25 T cell receptor beta chains originate from one sample sequenced in a study of neurological immune-mediated disorders (dated by TCRdb to about 2019). Library generation was performed with 5' RACE. The sequencing machine was an Illumina HiSeq 2500. The public reads were reprocessed in TCRdb via fastp at Q25 and MiXCR, keeping in-frame beta chains. Each CDR3 protein appears once, grouped with its most common genes and DNA. In all, the sample holds around 70,000 distinct CDR3 sequences, and approximately 3.3% of those were seen once. Around 5.5% of the sample goes to the ten largest clones. Sequencing input: PBMCs. All receptors come from a woman in her forties or fifties with multiple sclerosis.

At least ten counts were recorded for this clonotype. The V gene is TRBV4-2, the J gene TRBJ1-6; TRBD1 might be the D (6 bases). The CDR3 spans 16 residues. V dropped 0 bases and J dropped 7 bases, with 13 bases sitting between them. CDR1 and CDR2 from the germline V gene are LGHNA and YNFKEQ. As DNA, the CDR3 is TGTGCCAGCAGCCAAGAGCCAGGACAGCTAAATTCACCCCTCCACTTT. Its protein product is CASSQEPGQLNSPLHF.

This clonotype showed up many times. This chain links TRBV6-6 with TRBJ1-4; D possibly corresponds to TRBD1 (6 bases). The CDR3 spans 15 residues. V shed 0 bases and J shed 8 bases, with 13 bases lying between them. Germline lookup yields CDR1 MNHNY and CDR2 SVGAGI (reference sequence). As DNA, the CDR3 is TGTGCCAGCAGTTACTCGGGACGGAGGGGGGAAAAACTGTTTTTT. Translating it yields CASSYSGRRGEKLFF.

Many counts were recorded for this clonotype. The chain uses TRBV20-1 and TRBJ2-1; tentative D call: TRBD2 (5 bases). Germline lookup yields CDR1 DFQATT and CDR2 SNEGSKA (reference sequence). With 0 bases removed from V and 8 bases from J, the gap between germline ends came to 20 bases. CDR3 length: 16 residues. The CDR3 here is CSARDLSLEANDEQFF. The CDR3 DNA reads as TGCAGTGCTAGAGATCTGTCACTAGAAGCTAATGATGAGCAGTTCTTC.

In this sample, this clonotype turned up many times. The rearrangement links TRBV20-1 to TRBJ2-1, with 15 positions matching TRBD2. V trimming: 6 bases; J trimming: 0 bases; junction bases outside the gene matches: 6. CDR1 and CDR2 (germline): DFQATT, SNEGSKA (reference sequence). There are 17 residues in the CDR3. The CDR3, as DNA: TGCAGTGCGCGGACTAGCGGGAGGGGAAGCTCCTACAATGAGCAGTTCTTC. This sequence encodes CSARTSGRGSSYNEQFF.

Many counts were recorded for this clonotype. The chain carries TRBV6-2 or TRBV6-3 and TRBJ2-7, with 8 bases that match TRBD1. The germline gives CDR1 MNHEY, CDR2 SVGEGT. The CDR3 loop spans 12 amino acids. Trimming removed 4 bases from V and 4 bases from J; junction bases left unmatched: 0. The chain's CDR3 is CASSWTGYEQYV. The CDR3 nucleotides read TGTGCCAGCAGTTGGACAGGGTACGAGCAGTACGTC.

This clonotype appeared many times. This chain links TRBV6-5 with TRBJ1-1, with a possible D match to TRBD1 (5 bases). Per the germline V gene, CDR1 is MNHEY and CDR2 is SVGAGI. The CDR3 length is 17 residues. With 6 bases removed from V and 3 bases from J, the gap between germline ends came to 23 bases. CDR3 protein: CASRTQGWGRGYTEAFF. CDR3 nucleotides: TGTGCCAGCAGAACCCAGGGCTGGGGTCGAGGGTACACTGAAGCTTTCTTT.

This clonotype appeared many times. The chain recombines TRBV7-9 with TRBJ2-2, with D perhaps being TRBD1 or TRBD2 (5 bases each). Germline V gene sequence: CDR1 SEHNR, CDR2 FQNEAQ (reference sequence). There are 16 residues in the CDR3. V was pared by 3 bases and J by 6 bases, with 17 bases between. The CDR3 region is CASSFRDQEVAGELFF. CDR3 DNA: TGTGCCAGCAGCTTTCGGGACCAGGAGGTCGCCGGGGAGCTGTTTTTT.

This clonotype was found many times. The CDR3 coding sequence is TGCGCCAGCAGCCATGATACGGACACAGATGAAAAACTGTTTTTT. Protein sequence: CASSHDTDTDEKLFF. This chain uses TRBV4-3 with TRBJ1-4; D possibly corresponds to TRBD1 (5 bases). V lost 3 bases, J lost 6 bases, and 14 bases lay in between. The CDR3 has 15 residues. Germline V gene lookup returns CDR1 LGHNA and CDR2 YSLEER.

This clonotype has just a few counts. A much larger clone lies one base from this, so it may be a read error. V and J are TRBV20-1 and TRBJ2-7, with TRBD2 identical over 9 bases. Germline CDR1 and CDR2: DFQATT and SNEGSKA (reference sequence). V gave up 5 bases and J gave up 2 bases; unmatched junction bases: 7. The CDR3 sequence is 14 residues long. The CDR3 loop reads CSADRTSETYEQYF. The CDR3 DNA sequence: TGCAGTGCTGATAGGACTAGCGAAACCTACGAGCAGTACTTC.

This clonotype was recorded many times. This chain connects TRBV20-1 to TRBJ2-1, with 9 bases identical to TRBD2. Germline CDR1 and CDR2: DFQATT and SNEGSKA (reference sequence). The CDR3 length is 14 residues. V trimming: 2 bases; J trimming: 10 bases; junction bases outside the gene matches: 9. CDR3 sequence reads: CSARFAGGMQEQFF. The CDR3 nucleotides are TGCAGTGCTAGATTTGCGGGGGGGATGCAGGAGCAGTTCTTC.

This clonotype was detected many times. The chain couples TRBV20-1 to TRBJ2-3; 7 nucleotides line up with TRBD2. The CDR3 extends over 15 amino acids. CDR1 and CDR2 (germline): DFQATT, SNEGSKA (reference sequence). V was pared by 5 bases and J by 0 bases, with 8 bases of the junction left unmatched. Here the CDR3 DNA reads TGCAGTGCTTTGGGGACTAAGGGGAGCACAGATACGCAGTATTTT. Translating gives CSALGTKGSTDTQYF.

Ten or more counts support this clonotype. This chain joins TRBV5-1 and TRBJ2-7; D may be TRBD2 (5 bases). Trimming stripped 0 bases from V and 6 bases from J, with 16 bases between. Germline CDR1 is SGHRS and CDR2 is YFSETQ. This CDR3 has 15 amino acids. The CDR3 region is CASSLAGVLRFEQYF. The CDR3 nucleotides read TGCGCCAGCAGCTTGGCCGGGGTTCTCCGGTTCGAGCAGTACTTC. Supplemented by reference TRBV5-1 and TRBJ2-7, the full variable domain reads KAGVTQTPRYLIKTRGQQVTLSCSPISGHRSVSWYQQTPGQGLQFLFEYFSETQRNKGNFPGRFSGRQFSNSRSEMNVSTLELGDSALYLCASSLAGVLRFEQYFGPGTRLTVT.

The table lists this clonotype with many counts. This chain joins TRBV6-1 and TRBJ1-5; no definite D call. CDR3 length equals 13 residues. From germline, CDR1 is MNHNS and CDR2 SASEGT. Trimming left V 3 bases short and J 4 bases short, with 7 bases between. The CDR3 DNA sequence: TGTGCCAGCAGTGAGGTCCAAAATCAGCCCCAGCATTTT. Amino acids: CASSEVQNQPQHF.

This clonotype showed up many times. The chain joins TRBV3-1 to TRBJ2-2, with a weak D call TRBD1 (6 bases). The length of the CDR3 is 16 residues. CDR1 and CDR2 from the germline V gene are LGHDT and YNNKEL (reference sequence). With 4 bases removed from V and 3 bases from J, the gap between germline ends came to 15 bases. CDR3 sequence (DNA): TGTGCCAGCAGCCTTCTCGACAGGCCGGACACCGGGGAGCTGTTTTTT. Protein: CASSLLDRPDTGELFF. The full variable domain, in which reference TRBV3-1 and TRBJ2-2 provide the parts outside the CDR3, is DTAVSQTPKYLVTQMGNDKSIKCEQNLGHDTMYWYKQDSKKFLKIMFSYNNKELIINETVPNRFSPKSPDKAHLNLHINSLELGDSAVYFCASSLLDRPDTGELFFGEGSRLTVL.

About this clonotype itself: One end of the junction fails to match germline, which may point to a read error. This rearrangement joins TRBV18 to TRBJ1-6; D may be TRBD1 (6 bases). CDR3 length: 14 residues. Germline V gene lookup returns CDR1 KGHSH and CDR2 LQKENI. CDR3 DNA sequence: TGTGCCAGCTCACCAGGGACACAAAATTCAACCCTCAACTTT. This sequence encodes CASSPGTQNSTLNF. The entire variable domain, with the rest obtained from reference TRBV18 and TRBJ1-6, is as follows: NAGVMQNPRHLVRRRGQEARLRCSPMKGHSHVYWYRQLPEEGLKFMVYLQKENIIDESGMPKERFSAEFPKEGPSILRIQQVVRGDSAAYFCASSPGTQNSTLNFGNGTRLTVT.

This clonotype was observed at least ten times. This sequence joins TRBV6-1 and TRBJ2-5; unclear D gene. The CDR3 spans 13 residues. Germline V gene data show CDR1 as MNHNS and CDR2 as SASEGT. Trimming removed 8 bases at V and 10 bases at J, with 20 bases between. CDR3 protein: CASDRDGFLNQYF. The CDR3 region has the DNA TGTGCCAGCGATCGAGACGGCTTCTTGAACCAGTACTTC.

This clonotype was seen repeatedly, ten times or more. The V call is TRBV6-5, the J call TRBJ2-7; 8 bases are shared with TRBD1. The CDR3 contains 14 residues. CDR1 MNHEY and CDR2 SVGAGI come from the germline V gene. The ends lost 3 bases at V and 6 bases at J; junction bases unmatched: 7. The CDR3 sequence is CASSYDRGVGEQYF. CDR3 bases: TGTGCCAGCAGTTATGACAGGGGAGTCGGCGAGCAGTACTTC.

This clonotype was seen at least ten times. The CDR3 DNA reads as TGCAGTGCTAGCCTCCCGAGCGGAAGGGGGCGCAATCAGCCCCAGCATTTT. As protein: CSASLPSGRGRNQPQHF. The V gene is TRBV20-1, the J gene TRBJ1-5, with 7 bases aligning to TRBD1. This CDR3 contains 17 residues. CDR1 is DFQATT, CDR2 SNEGSKA, per germline (reference sequence). The trim removed 3 bases at V and 2 bases at J, leaving 13 bases unmatched.

The rearrangement links TRBV28 to TRBJ2-7, with 10 bases fitting TRBD1. The length of the CDR3 is 16 residues. V trimming: 5 bases; J trimming: 4 bases; junction bases outside the gene matches: 11. Germline V gives CDR1 MDHEN, CDR2 SYDVKM. The CDR3 sequence: CASSARTGGLLYEQYV. CDR3 in DNA: TGTGCCAGCAGTGCAAGGACAGGGGGACTTCTATACGAGCAGTACGTC.

Many counts were recorded for this clonotype. The rearrangement joins TRBV5-1 to TRBJ2-2; D is undetermined. V lost 4 bases to trimming and J lost 8 bases, with 15 bases between them. This CDR3 is 14 amino acids long. The germline gives CDR1 SGHRS, CDR2 YFSETQ. The CDR3 is CASSRRTITGELFF. Written as DNA, the CDR3 is TGCGCCAGCAGCCGCCGGACGATAACTGGGGAGCTGTTTTTT.

This clonotype showed up many times. The rearrangement links TRBV28 to TRBJ2-3; tentatively, D is TRBD2 (7 bases). Germline V gene data show CDR1 as MDHEN and CDR2 as SYDVKM. This CDR3 has 14 amino acids. Trimming removed 11 bases at V and 3 bases at J, with 18 bases between. The CDR3 region is CAAGEGGGTDTQYF. The CDR3 nucleotides are TGTGCCGCAGGAGAAGGGGGGGGAACAGATACGCAGTATTTT.

This clonotype was seen repeatedly, ten times or more. The V and J genes are TRBV5-1 and TRBJ1-1; D may be TRBD1 (6 bases). The CDR3 sequence is 14 residues long. Trimming pared 0 bases from V and 6 bases from J, leaving 12 bases between. Germline V gene data show CDR1 as SGHRS and CDR2 as YFSETQ. CDR3 in amino acids: CASSLEQGIAEAFF. The CDR3, as DNA: TGCGCCAGCAGCTTGGAACAGGGCATCGCTGAAGCTTTCTTT.

This clonotype occurred many times. The chain is built from TRBV7-2 and TRBJ1-4, with 9 bases lining up with TRBD1. Trimming cost V 5 bases and J 4 bases; bases outside gene matches: 5. There are 15 residues in the CDR3. Germline values: CDR1 SGHTA, CDR2 FQGNSA. The CDR3 DNA reads TGTGCCAGCAGCAGACAGGGGGGCCTTAATGAAAAACTGTTTTTT. This translates into CASSRQGGLNEKLFF.

There are many counts of this clonotype. The chain employs TRBV7-8 and TRBJ2-3, with D possibly called TRBD1 or TRBD2 (6 bases each). Germline-derived CDR1 and CDR2 are SGHVS and FQNEAQ. The CDR3 runs to 15 residues. V shed 5 bases and J shed 3 bases, with 15 bases lying between them. CDR3 in amino acids: CASSPLLGGTDTQYF. CDR3 nucleotide sequence: TGTGCCAGCAGCCCCCTCCTAGGGGGGACAGATACGCAGTATTTT.

This clonotype occurred many times. V is TRBV12-3 or TRBV12-4 and J is TRBJ2-7; D gene uncertain. Trimming removed 7 bases from V and 2 bases from J, with 9 bases in between. This CDR3 has 12 amino acids. CDR3: CASTATPYEQYF. DNA of the CDR3: TGTGCCAGCACCGCGACCCCCTACGAGCAGTACTTC.